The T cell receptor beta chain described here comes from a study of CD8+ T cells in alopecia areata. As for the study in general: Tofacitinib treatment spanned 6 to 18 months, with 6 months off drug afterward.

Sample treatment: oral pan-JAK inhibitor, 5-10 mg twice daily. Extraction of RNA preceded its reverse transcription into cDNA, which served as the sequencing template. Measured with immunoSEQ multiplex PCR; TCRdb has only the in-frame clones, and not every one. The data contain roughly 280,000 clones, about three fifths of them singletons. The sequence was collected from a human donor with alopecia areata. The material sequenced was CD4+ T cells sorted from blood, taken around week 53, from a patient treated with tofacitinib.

The CDR3 DNA is TGTGCCAGCAGCCCTGGGATTCAAGAGACCCAGTACTTC. As protein: CASSPGIQETQYF. This sequence joins TRBV7-9 and TRBJ2-5; D ambiguous. V dropped 5 bases and J dropped 2 bases, with 9 bases sitting between them. The CDR3 has 13 amino acids. Germline CDR1 reads SEHNR; CDR2 reads FQNEAQ (reference sequence).